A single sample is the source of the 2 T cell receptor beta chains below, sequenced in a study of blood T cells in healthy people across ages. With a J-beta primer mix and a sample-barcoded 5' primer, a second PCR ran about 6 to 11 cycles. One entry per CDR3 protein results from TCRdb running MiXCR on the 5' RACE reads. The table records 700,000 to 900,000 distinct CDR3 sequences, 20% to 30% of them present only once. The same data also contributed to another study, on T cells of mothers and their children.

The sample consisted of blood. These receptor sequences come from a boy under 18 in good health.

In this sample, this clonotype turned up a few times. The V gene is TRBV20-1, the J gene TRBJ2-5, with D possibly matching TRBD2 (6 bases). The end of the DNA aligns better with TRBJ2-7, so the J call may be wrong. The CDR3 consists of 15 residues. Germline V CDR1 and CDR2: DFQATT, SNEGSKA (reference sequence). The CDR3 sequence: CSARDMEGTGYEQYF. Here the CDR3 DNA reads TGCAGTGCTAGAGATATGGAGGGAACGGGTTACGAGCAGTACTTC.

CDR3 coding DNA: TGTGCCAGCAGGTTTAATGGGGGGAGCGAGCAGTACTTC. This sequence encodes CASRFNGGSEQYF. J is TRBJ2-5 and V is TRBV27; tentatively, D is TRBD2 (6 bases). The end of the DNA fits TRBJ2-7 better, so the J call may be wrong. Germline CDR1 and CDR2: MNHEY and SMNVEV (reference sequence). The CDR3 extends over 13 amino acids.